The source of this T cell receptor (beta chain) is a study of shared clonotypes between healthy human individuals. Whole-study results and caveats: An anticipated effect of sequencing depth on clonotype sharing among donors was recognized. Only blood was sampled; tissue repertoires likely differ.

Concerning this clone itself: Antigen specificity is unknown.

Germline CDR1 MDHEN, CDR2 SYDVKM. The CDR3 extends over 16 amino acids. V dropped 8 bases and J dropped 0 bases, with 14 bases sitting between them. For each subset, genomic DNA was distributed in equal portions over several immunoSEQ plates. Profiled with immunoSEQ multiplex PCR; TCRdb holds only in-frame clones, not every one. The sample gives about 960,000 clones, roughly 72% of which show up once; approximately 1.5% is in the top ten. Material: memory CD4+ T cells sorted from blood. The subset: CD45RA-negative fraction. This TCR was sampled from a man younger than 30 in good health. The chain uses TRBV28 and TRBJ1-6, with a possible D match to TRBD1 (5 bases). For the CDR3, the DNA is TGTGCCAGCCGACCTACGGGGGGCTCCTATAATTCACCCCTCCACTTT. It codes for CASRPTGGSYNSPLHF.